Listed below are T cell receptor beta chains from one sample, sequenced in a study of cytomegalovirus exposure and HLA in healthy donors. The assay was immunoSEQ multiplex PCR, and TCRdb's table has in-frame clones only and misses some. The sample has 150,000 to 200,000 clones, roughly four fifths seen once; the top ten hold 1.5% to 2%. The sample was PBMCs. These receptors were taken from a man aged 25-45 years in good health and CMV-seronegative. Both conserved end residues are part of each CDR3. The D gene is left open where the match is weak. Clone size is stated in some rows and not others, as once, few, many or a class when expanded.

clone_size	v_call	j_call	d_call	cdr3_nt	cdr3_aa
.	TRBV6-6	TRBJ2-7	TRBD1	TGTGCCAGCAGTGCGCGACAGGGGGCCCCCTTTTACGAGCAGTACTTC	CASSARQGAPFYEQYF
few	TRBV4-1	TRBJ2-7	TRBD1	TGCGCCAGCAGCCAAGATACGGGACAGGGTCGTTTCTACGAGCAGTACTTC	CASSQDTGQGRFYEQYF
.	TRBV29-1	TRBJ2-3	TRBD2	TGCAGCTCTGGAGGGCGGGAGGAACTCTTCGCAGATACGCAGTATTTT	CSSGGREELFADTQYF
.	TRBV7-2	TRBJ1-2	.	TGTGCCAGCAGCCCCGACGGGGCTAACTATGGCTACACCTTC	CASSPDGANYGYTF
.	TRBV5-1	TRBJ1-5	TRBD1	TGCGCCAGCAGCTCAACAGGGGGCGGCAATCAGCCCCAGCATTTT	CASSSTGGGNQPQHF
.	TRBV14	TRBJ2-5	.	TGTGCCAGCAGCCCCCCATCAGGGAAGCTAGGTGGTAAAGAGACCCAGTACTTC	CASSPPSGKLGGKETQYF
once	TRBV7-9	TRBJ1-5	.	TGTGCCAGCAGCTTACAGGCCCGGGGACACCAGCATTTT	CASSLQARGHQHF
.	TRBV5-1	TRBJ2-2	TRBD2	TGCGCCAGCAGCTTGGCCGGACTAGCGGGTACCGGGGAGCTGTTTTTT	CASSLAGLAGTGELFF
.	TRBV11-2	TRBJ2-7	.	TGTGCCAGCAGCGAGACAGCGGGCACCTCCTACGAGCAGTACTTC	CASSETAGTSYEQYF
.	TRBV7-9	TRBJ1-2	.	TGTGCCAGCAGCTGGACAGAGTCCCCATATGGCTACACCTTC	CASSWTESPYGYTF
.	TRBV7-9	TRBJ2-2	TRBD1	TGTGCCACAGGGGGCTACCTGAACACCGGGGAGCTGTTTTTT	CATGGYLNTGELFF